This T cell receptor beta chain originates from a study of vaccination and CD4 T cells after COVID-19. The treatment: approximately 9-day PBMC culture with coronavirus spike peptide pools or control peptides (ViraFEST assay). CDR3 size: 13 residues. Germline CDR1 is MNHNS and CDR2 is SASEGT. V was shortened by 10 bases and J by 2 bases, with 12 bases between the two germline ends. Oncomine TCR Beta short-read sequencing was applied to DNA from cultured CD4+ T cells. A single record per CDR3 protein comes from TCRdb applying MiXCR to the PCR reads. This table has 20,000 to 25,000 distinct CDR3 sequences, about 61% appearing once. Study-level results: Although the median of SARS-CoV-2-reactive clonotypes rose from approximately 21 to 40, the change was not significant.

About this clonotype: Its antigen is undetermined.

The receptor was isolated from a human donor who received a COVID-19 vaccine. The chain uses TRBV6-1 and TRBJ1-3; D gene ambiguous. Sequencing used CD4+ T cells from blood, cultured in vitro, obtained after SARS-CoV-2 vaccination. The CDR3 spells CATRVGTGNTIYF. The CDR3 DNA reads TGTGCCACCCGGGTGGGTACTGGAAACACCATATATTTT.